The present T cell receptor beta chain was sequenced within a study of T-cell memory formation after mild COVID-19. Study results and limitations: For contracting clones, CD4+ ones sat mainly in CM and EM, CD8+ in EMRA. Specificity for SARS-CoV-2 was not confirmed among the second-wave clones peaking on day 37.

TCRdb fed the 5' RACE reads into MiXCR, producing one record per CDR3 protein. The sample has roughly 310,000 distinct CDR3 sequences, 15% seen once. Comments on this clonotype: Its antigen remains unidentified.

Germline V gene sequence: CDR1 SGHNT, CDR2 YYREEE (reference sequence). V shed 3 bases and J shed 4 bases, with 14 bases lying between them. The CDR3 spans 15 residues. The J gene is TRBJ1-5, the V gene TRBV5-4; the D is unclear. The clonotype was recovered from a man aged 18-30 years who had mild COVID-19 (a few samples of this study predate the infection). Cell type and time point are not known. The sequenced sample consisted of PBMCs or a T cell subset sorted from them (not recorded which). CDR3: CASSSGIGRNQPQHF. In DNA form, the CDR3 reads TGTGCCAGCAGCTCCGGGATAGGACGGAATCAGCCCCAGCATTTT.